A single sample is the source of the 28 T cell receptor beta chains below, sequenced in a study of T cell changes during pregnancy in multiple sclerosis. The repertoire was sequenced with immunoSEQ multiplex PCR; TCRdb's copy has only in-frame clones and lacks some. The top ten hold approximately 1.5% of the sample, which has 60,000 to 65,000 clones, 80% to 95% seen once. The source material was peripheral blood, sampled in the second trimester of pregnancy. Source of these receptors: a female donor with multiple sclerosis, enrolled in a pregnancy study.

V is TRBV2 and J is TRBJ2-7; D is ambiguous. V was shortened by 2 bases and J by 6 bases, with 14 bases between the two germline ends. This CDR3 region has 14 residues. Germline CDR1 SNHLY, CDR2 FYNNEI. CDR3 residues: CASSETSPTGEQYF. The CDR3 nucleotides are TGTGCCAGCAGTGAAACTTCCCCGACGGGCGAGCAGTACTTC.

CDR3 bases: TGTGCCAGCAGTTTAGGGACAGGGCTGGGTGATGAGCAGTTCTTC. It is translated as CASSLGTGLGDEQFF. The chain couples TRBV27 to TRBJ2-1; 9 bases agree with TRBD1. The V segment lost 2 bases and the J segment 8 bases; nucleotides outside the gene matches: 7. The length of the CDR3 is 15 residues. CDR1 MNHEY and CDR2 SMNVEV come from the germline V gene (reference sequence).

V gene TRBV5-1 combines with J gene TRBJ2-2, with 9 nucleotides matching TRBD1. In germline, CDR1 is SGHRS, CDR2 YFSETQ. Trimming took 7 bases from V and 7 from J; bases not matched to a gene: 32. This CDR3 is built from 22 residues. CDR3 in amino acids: CASYTKRSLRTGERFRDGELFF. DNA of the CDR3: TGCGCCAGCTATACAAAACGATCTTTGCGGACAGGGGAAAGATTTAGAGACGGGGAGCTGTTTTTT.

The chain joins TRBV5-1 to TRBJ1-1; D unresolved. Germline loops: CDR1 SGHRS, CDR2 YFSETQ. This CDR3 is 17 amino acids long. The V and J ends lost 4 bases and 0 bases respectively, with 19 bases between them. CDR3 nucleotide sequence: TGCGCCAGCAGCGGCCGTGATGGGCAGGCCATGAACACTGAAGCTTTCTTT. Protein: CASSGRDGQAMNTEAFF.

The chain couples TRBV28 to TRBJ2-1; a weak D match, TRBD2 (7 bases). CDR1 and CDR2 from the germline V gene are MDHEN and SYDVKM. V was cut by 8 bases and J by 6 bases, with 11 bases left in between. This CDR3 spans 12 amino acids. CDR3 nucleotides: TGTGCCAGCGGGGAGGGGGTCAATGAGCAGTTCTTC. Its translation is CASGEGVNEQFF.

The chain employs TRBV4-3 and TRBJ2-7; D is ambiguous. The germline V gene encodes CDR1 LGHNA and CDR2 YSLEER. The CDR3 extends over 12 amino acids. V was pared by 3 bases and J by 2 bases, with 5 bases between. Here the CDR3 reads CASSQPTYEQYF. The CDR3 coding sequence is TGCGCCAGCAGCCAGCCTACCTACGAGCAGTACTTC.

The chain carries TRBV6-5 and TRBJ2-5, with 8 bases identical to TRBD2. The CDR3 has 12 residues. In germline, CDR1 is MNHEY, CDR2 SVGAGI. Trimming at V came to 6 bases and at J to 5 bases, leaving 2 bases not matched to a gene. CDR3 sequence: CASSRGGETQYF. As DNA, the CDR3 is TGTGCCAGCAGCCGGGGGGGGGAGACCCAGTACTTC.

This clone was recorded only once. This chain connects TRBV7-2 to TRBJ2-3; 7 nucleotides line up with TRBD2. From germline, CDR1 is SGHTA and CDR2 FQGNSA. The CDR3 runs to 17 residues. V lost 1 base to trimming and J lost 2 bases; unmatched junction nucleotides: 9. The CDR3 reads CASSLGGTSDPTDTQYF. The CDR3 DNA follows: TGTGCCAGCAGCTTAGGAGGTACTAGCGACCCCACAGATACGCAGTATTTT. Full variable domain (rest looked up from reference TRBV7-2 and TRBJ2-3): GAGVSQSPSNKVTEKGKDVELRCDPISGHTALYWYRQSLGQGLEFLIYFQGNSAPDKSGLPSDRFSAERTGGSVSTLTIQRTQQEDSAVYLCASSLGGTSDPTDTQYFGPGTRLTVL.

The CDR3: CASSVQGSGYTF. CDR3 sequence (DNA): TGTGCCAGCAGCGTACAGGGTAGTGGCTACACCTTC. The rearrangement links TRBV9 to TRBJ1-2; tentatively, D is TRBD1 (5 bases). CDR3 length: 12 amino acids. V lost 1 base and J 7 bases, leaving 8 bases between the germline ends. Germline CDR1 and CDR2: SGDLS and YYNGEE.

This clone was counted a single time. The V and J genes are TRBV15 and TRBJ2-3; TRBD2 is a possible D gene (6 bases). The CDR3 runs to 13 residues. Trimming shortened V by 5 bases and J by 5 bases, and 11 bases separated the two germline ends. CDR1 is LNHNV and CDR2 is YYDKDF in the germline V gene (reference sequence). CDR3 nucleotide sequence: TGTGCCACCAGCCCTCTAGCGCAAGATACGCAGTATTTT. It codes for CATSPLAQDTQYF.

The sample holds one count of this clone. The CDR3 reads CATSLRGQGGTQYF. DNA of the CDR3: TGTGCCACCTCCCTTAGGGGGCAGGGTGGTACGCAGTATTTT. V usage is TRBV7-2 and J usage is TRBJ2-3; 7 bases are shared with TRBD1. The CDR3 has 14 residues. Germline CDR1 is SGHTA and CDR2 is FQGNSA. J lost 8 bases, V lost 10 bases, and 15 bases had no gene match.

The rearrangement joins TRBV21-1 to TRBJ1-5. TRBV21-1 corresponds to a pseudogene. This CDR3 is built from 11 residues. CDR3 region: CASSRLQPQHF. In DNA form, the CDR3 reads TGTGCCAGCAGCCGTTTACAGCCCCAGCATTTT.

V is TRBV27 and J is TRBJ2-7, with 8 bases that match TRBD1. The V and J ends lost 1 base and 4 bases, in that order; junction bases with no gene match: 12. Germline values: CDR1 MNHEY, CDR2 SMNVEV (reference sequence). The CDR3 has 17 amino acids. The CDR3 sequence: CASSLYAGQGQSYEQYF. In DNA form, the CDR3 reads TGTGCCAGCAGTTTATACGCTGGACAGGGACAATCTTACGAGCAGTACTTC.

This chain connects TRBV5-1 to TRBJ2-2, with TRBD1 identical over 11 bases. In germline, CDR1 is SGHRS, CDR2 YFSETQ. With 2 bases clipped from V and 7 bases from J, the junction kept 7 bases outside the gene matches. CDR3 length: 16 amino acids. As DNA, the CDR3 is TGCGCCAGCAGCTTCCTCGGACAGGGGGCGGGCGGGGAGCTGTTTTTT. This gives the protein CASSFLGQGAGGELFF. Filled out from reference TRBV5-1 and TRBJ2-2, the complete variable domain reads KAGVTQTPRYLIKTRGQQVTLSCSPISGHRSVSWYQQTPGQGLQFLFEYFSETQRNKGNFPGRFSGRQFSNSRSEMNVSTLELGDSALYLCASSFLGQGAGGELFFGEGSRLTVL.

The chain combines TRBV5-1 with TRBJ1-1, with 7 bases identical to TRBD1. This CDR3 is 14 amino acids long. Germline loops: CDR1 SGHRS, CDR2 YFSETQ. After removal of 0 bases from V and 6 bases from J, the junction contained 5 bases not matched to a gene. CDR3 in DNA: TGCGCCAGCAGCTTGGGGGACAGTCCTTCTGAAGCTTTCTTT. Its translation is CASSLGDSPSEAFF.

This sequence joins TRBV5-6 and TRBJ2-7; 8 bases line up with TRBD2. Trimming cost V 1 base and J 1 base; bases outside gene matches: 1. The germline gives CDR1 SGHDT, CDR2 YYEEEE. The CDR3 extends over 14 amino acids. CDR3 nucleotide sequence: TGTGCCAGCAGCTTGACTAGCGGATCCTACGAGCAGTACTTC. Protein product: CASSLTSGSYEQYF.

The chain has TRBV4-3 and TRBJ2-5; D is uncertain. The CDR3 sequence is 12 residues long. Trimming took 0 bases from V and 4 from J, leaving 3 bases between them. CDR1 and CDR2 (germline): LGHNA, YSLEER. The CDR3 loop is CASSQDRETQYF. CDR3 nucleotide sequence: TGCGCCAGCAGCCAAGATAGAGAGACCCAGTACTTC.

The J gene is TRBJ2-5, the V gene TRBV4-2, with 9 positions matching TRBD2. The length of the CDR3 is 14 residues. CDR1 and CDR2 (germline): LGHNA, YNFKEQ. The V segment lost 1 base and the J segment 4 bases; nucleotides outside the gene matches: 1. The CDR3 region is CASSQGTSVETQYF. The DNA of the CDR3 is TGTGCCAGCAGCCAAGGGACTAGCGTAGAGACCCAGTACTTC.

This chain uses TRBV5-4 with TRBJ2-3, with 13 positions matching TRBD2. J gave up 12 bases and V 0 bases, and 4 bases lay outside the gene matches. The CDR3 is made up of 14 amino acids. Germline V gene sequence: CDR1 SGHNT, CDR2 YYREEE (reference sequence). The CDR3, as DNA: TGTGCCAGCAGCTTGGCGGGACTAGCGGGACTCCAGTATTTT. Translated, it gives CASSLAGLAGLQYF.

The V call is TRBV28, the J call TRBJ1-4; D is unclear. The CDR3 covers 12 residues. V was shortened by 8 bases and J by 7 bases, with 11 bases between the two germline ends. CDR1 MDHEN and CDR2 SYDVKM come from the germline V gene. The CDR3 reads CASAGLGEKLFF. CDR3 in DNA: TGTGCCAGCGCGGGCTTGGGTGAAAAACTGTTTTTT.

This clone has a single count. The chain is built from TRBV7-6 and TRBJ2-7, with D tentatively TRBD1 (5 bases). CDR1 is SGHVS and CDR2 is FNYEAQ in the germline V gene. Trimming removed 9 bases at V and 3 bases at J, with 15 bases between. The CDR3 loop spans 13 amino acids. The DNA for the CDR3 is TGTGCCAGGCCTCCAGGGCAGAACTACGAGCAGTACTTC. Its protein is CARPPGQNYEQYF.

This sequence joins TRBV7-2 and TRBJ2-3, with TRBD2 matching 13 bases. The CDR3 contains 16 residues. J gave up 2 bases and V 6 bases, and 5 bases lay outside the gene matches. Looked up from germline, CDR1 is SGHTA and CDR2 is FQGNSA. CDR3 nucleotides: TGTGCCAGCAGACTAGGACTAGCGGGAGCCACAGATACGCAGTATTTT. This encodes CASRLGLAGATDTQYF.

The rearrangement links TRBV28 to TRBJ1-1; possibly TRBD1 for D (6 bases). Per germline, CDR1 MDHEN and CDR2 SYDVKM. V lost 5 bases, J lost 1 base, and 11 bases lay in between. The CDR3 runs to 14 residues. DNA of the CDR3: TGTGCCAGCAGTCCTTGGACAGCGAACACTGAAGCTTTCTTT. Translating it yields CASSPWTANTEAFF.

The CDR3 reads CASSAGTGDTQYF. CDR3 coding DNA: TGTGCCAGCAGCGCTGGGACAGGGGATACGCAGTATTTT. The chain carries TRBV21-1 and TRBJ2-3; whether TRBD1, the table's D call, matches the DNA was not checked. TRBV21-1 corresponds to a pseudogene. The CDR3 has 13 residues.

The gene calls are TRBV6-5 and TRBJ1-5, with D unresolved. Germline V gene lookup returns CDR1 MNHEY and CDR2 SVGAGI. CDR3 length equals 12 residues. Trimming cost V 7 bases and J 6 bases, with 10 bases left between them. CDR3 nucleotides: TGTGCCAGCACTGACCGGGGTCAGCCCCAGCATTTT. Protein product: CASTDRGQPQHF.

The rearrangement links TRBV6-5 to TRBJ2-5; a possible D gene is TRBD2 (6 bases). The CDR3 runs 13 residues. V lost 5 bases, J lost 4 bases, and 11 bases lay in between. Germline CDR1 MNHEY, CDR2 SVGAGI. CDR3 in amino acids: CASSVADGETQYF. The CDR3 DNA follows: TGTGCCAGCAGTGTAGCGGATGGAGAGACCCAGTACTTC.

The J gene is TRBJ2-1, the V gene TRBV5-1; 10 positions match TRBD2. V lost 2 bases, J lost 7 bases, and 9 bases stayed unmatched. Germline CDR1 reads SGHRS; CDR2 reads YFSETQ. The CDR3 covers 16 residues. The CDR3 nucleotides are TGCGCCAGCAGCTTCGGGGCTAGCGGGAGCTGGAATGAGCAGTTCTTC. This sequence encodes CASSFGASGSWNEQFF. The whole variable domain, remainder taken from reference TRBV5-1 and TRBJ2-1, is KAGVTQTPRYLIKTRGQQVTLSCSPISGHRSVSWYQQTPGQGLQFLFEYFSETQRNKGNFPGRFSGRQFSNSRSEMNVSTLELGDSALYLCASSFGASGSWNEQFFGPGTRLTVL.

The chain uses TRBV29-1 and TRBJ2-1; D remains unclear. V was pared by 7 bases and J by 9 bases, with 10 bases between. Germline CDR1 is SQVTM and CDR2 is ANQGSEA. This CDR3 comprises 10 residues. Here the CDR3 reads CSAQVTEQFF. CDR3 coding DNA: TGCAGCGCTCAGGTTACTGAGCAGTTCTTC.